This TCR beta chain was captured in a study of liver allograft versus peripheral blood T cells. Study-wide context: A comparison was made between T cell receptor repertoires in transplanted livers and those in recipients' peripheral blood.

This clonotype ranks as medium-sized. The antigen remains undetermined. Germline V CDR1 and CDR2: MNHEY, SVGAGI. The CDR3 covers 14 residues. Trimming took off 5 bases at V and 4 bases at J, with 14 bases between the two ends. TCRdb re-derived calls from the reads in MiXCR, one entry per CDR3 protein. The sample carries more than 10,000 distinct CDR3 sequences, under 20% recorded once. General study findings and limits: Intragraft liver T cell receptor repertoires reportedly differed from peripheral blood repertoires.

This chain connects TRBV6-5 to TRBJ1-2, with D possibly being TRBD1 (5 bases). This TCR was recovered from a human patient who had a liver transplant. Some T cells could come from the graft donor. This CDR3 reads CASSPGSGTYGYTF. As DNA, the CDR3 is TGTGCCAGCAGTCCCGGTTCCGGGACCTATGGCTACACCTTC.